The 20 T cell receptor beta chains in this list originate from one sample, sequenced in a study of early T cells in non-severe SARS-CoV-2 infection. MiXCR was run by TCRdb on the 5' RACE reads, yielding one entry per CDR3 protein. This sample has about 33,000 distinct CDR3 sequences; about 5% occur once, and the top ten carry 13% to 15%. The sample comprised whole blood. The receptors shown here come from an adult who was a healthcare worker with PCR-confirmed SARS-CoV-2 infection or an uninfected control (not recorded which).

This clonotype was observed a few times. V and J are TRBV7-2 and TRBJ2-7; 9 bases are a match to TRBD1. This CDR3 comprises 14 residues. Germline CDR1 and CDR2: SGHTA and FQGNSA. Trimming took 5 bases from V and 7 from J; bases not matched to a gene: 9. The CDR3 nucleotides are TGTGCCAGCAGCGCAGTGGGACAGGGTTCGGAGCAGTACTTC. Residues: CASSAVGQGSEQYF.

The chain has TRBV18 and TRBJ1-2, with D possibly TRBD1 on 6 matching bases. The V and J ends lost 3 bases and 2 bases respectively, with 13 bases between them. This CDR3 has 15 residues. Germline V lookup: CDR1 KGHSH, CDR2 LQKENI. CDR3 sequence (DNA): TGTGCCAGCTCACCCCGGTTAGGGGGAAACTATGGCTACACCTTC. Amino acids: CASSPRLGGNYGYTF.

Turning to this clonotype: A much larger clone lies one base from this, so it may be a read error. The chain couples TRBV6-2 or TRBV6-3 to TRBJ2-3; 12 nucleotides agree with TRBD2. The length of the CDR3 is 16 residues. In germline, CDR1 is MNHEY, CDR2 SVGEGT. V lost 5 bases and J lost 3; bases outside the gene matches: 6. The CDR3 is CASSRRTSGETDTQYF. In nucleotides, the CDR3 is TGTGCCAGCAGTCGCAGGACTAGCGGGGAGACAGATACGCAGTATTTT.

This clonotype was counted many times. V gene TRBV3-1 combines with J gene TRBJ1-6; D ambiguous. There are 11 residues in the CDR3. Per germline, CDR1 LGHDT and CDR2 YNNKEL (reference sequence). V was cut by 8 bases and J by 7 bases, with 6 bases left in between. CDR3 sequence reads: CASGGNSPLHF. CDR3 in DNA: TGTGCCAGCGGAGGGAATTCACCCCTCCACTTT.

In its sample, this clonotype ranks as medium-sized (0.01 to 0.1%). The gene calls are TRBV7-3 and TRBJ1-2, with D maybe TRBD1 (5 bases). The germline V gene has CDR1 SGHTA and CDR2 FQGTGA. V lost 5 bases and J 4 bases, leaving 11 bases between the germline ends. This CDR3 is built from 13 residues. The CDR3 loop reads CASSPGDGYGYTF. For the CDR3, the DNA is TGTGCCAGCAGCCCGGGGGATGGCTATGGCTACACCTTC.

The table lists this clonotype with many counts. The genes are TRBV7-2 and TRBJ2-7; 9 bases are a match to TRBD1. This CDR3 comprises 15 residues. Germline CDR1 and CDR2: SGHTA and FQGNSA. The J segment lost 4 bases and the V segment lost 5 bases, leaving 9 bases of the junction unmatched. In DNA, the CDR3 is TGTGCCAGCAGCCAGGCCGGGACAGGGTTATACGAGCAGTACTTC. Its protein product is CASSQAGTGLYEQYF. Looking up the rest from reference TRBV7-2 and TRBJ2-7 gives the full variable domain: GAGVSQSPSNKVTEKGKDVELRCDPISGHTALYWYRQSLGQGLEFLIYFQGNSAPDKSGLPSDRFSAERTGGSVSTLTIQRTQQEDSAVYLCASSQAGTGLYEQYFGPGTRLTVT.

The CDR3 sequence is CASSWADHYTF. The CDR3 DNA reads TGTGCCAGCAGCTGGGCTGATCACTACACCTTC. The chain employs TRBV5-4 and TRBJ1-2; no reliable D call. The germline V gene encodes CDR1 SGHNT and CDR2 YYREEE (reference sequence). The V and J ends lost 3 bases and 10 bases respectively, with 10 bases between them. CDR3 length: 11 amino acids.

This clonotype was observed at least ten times. The chain uses TRBV11-2 and TRBJ1-4; D unresolved. There are 14 residues in the CDR3. Germline V CDR1 and CDR2: SGHAT, FQNNGV. V was trimmed by 0 bases and J by 6 bases, leaving 8 bases between them. In nucleotides, the CDR3 is TGTGCCAGCAGCTTAGACGGGTGGGATGAAAAACTGTTTTTT. Translating gives CASSLDGWDEKLFF.

This clonotype has only a few counts. The chain recombines TRBV28 with TRBJ2-3, with 12 bases identical to TRBD2. After removal of 4 bases from V and 6 bases from J, the junction contained 17 bases not matched to a gene. Germline V lookup: CDR1 MDHEN, CDR2 SYDVKM. The CDR3 length is 19 residues. CDR3 in amino acids: CASSSSLAGGSLGMDTQYF. The CDR3 DNA sequence: TGTGCCAGCAGTTCGTCACTAGCGGGGGGCTCCCTAGGTATGGATACGCAGTATTTT. The full variable domain, in which reference TRBV28 and TRBJ2-3 provide the parts outside the CDR3, is DVKVTQSSRYLVKRTGEKVFLECVQDMDHENMFWYRQDPGLGLRLIYFSYDVKMKEKGDIPEGYSVSREKKERFSLILESASTNQTSMYLCASSSSLAGGSLGMDTQYFGPGTRLTVL.

The genes are TRBV6-5 and TRBJ1-6; 9 positions agree with TRBD1. V lost 6 bases, J lost 9 bases, and 6 bases stayed unmatched. CDR1 MNHEY and CDR2 SVGAGI come from the germline V gene. The length of the CDR3 is 14 residues. CDR3 bases: TGTGCCAGCAGGGCCGGGACAGGGCCTTCACCCCTCCACTTT. Translated: CASRAGTGPSPLHF.

The rearrangement joins TRBV20-1 to TRBJ2-3; D remains ambiguous. The CDR3 spans 10 residues. The V and J ends lost 2 bases and 6 bases respectively, with 3 bases between them. Looked up from germline, CDR1 is DFQATT and CDR2 is SNEGSKA (reference sequence). The CDR3 loop is CSARYDTQYF. CDR3 in DNA: TGCAGTGCTAGATATGATACGCAGTATTTT.

This clonotype came up a few times. The J gene is TRBJ2-5, the V gene TRBV6-6; D gene ambiguous. Germline loops: CDR1 MNHNY, CDR2 SVGAGI (reference sequence). V was trimmed by 6 bases and J by 4 bases, leaving 15 bases between them. This CDR3 is built from 14 residues. CDR3 region: CASSPGQQLETQYF. The CDR3 nucleotides read TGTGCCAGCAGCCCCGGCCAGCAGCTAGAGACCCAGTACTTC.

This clonotype was counted at least ten times. V gene TRBV12-3 or TRBV12-4 combines with J gene TRBJ1-2; D perhaps matches TRBD1 (6 bases). This CDR3 is built from 13 residues. V was pared by 7 bases and J by 3 bases, with 12 bases between. The CDR3 DNA sequence: TGTGCCAGCACCTGGGGGGCCTACTATGGCTACACCTTC. This codes for CASTWGAYYGYTF.

This clonotype was seen many times. J is TRBJ1-2 and V is TRBV18; 8 bases agree with TRBD1. CDR1 and CDR2 (germline): KGHSH, LQKENI. V gave up 8 bases and J gave up 2 bases; unmatched junction bases: 7. This CDR3 region has 14 residues. The CDR3 nucleotides are TGTGCCAGCGGCCGGGACAGGCCGAACTATGGCTACACCTTC. It yields the protein CASGRDRPNYGYTF. Combining the CDR3 with reference TRBV18 and TRBJ1-2 gives the whole variable domain NAGVMQNPRHLVRRRGQEARLRCSPMKGHSHVYWYRQLPEEGLKFMVYLQKENIIDESGMPKERFSAEFPKEGPSILRIQQVVRGDSAAYFCASGRDRPNYGYTFGSGTRLTVV.

The V and J genes are TRBV11-2 and TRBJ2-1; D perhaps matches TRBD2 (5 bases). The CDR3 is made up of 17 amino acids. Germline CDR1 SGHAT, CDR2 FQNNGV. Trimming removed 0 bases from V and 2 bases from J, with 14 bases in between. CDR3 protein: CASSLDRPATTYNEQFF. The CDR3 nucleotides are TGTGCCAGCAGCTTAGATCGGCCCGCGACTACCTACAATGAGCAGTTCTTC. The full variable domain, rest sourced from reference TRBV11-2 and TRBJ2-1, is EAGVAQSPRYKIIEKRQSVAFWCNPISGHATLYWYQQILGQGPKLLIQFQNNGVVDDSQLPKDRFSAERLKGVDSTLKIQPAKLEDSAVYLCASSLDRPATTYNEQFFGPGTRLTVL.

This clonotype has a count of ten or more. The rearrangement uses TRBV7-8 and TRBJ2-1; D is possibly TRBD1 (6 bases). This CDR3 has 18 amino acids. Germline lookup yields CDR1 SGHVS and CDR2 FQNEAQ. Trimming took 1 base from V and 4 from J, leaving 20 bases between them. CDR3 sequence: CASSLGSQSYRDYNEQFF. CDR3 sequence (DNA): TGTGCCAGCAGCTTAGGGTCCCAAAGTTACAGGGATTACAATGAGCAGTTCTTC.

The chain is built from TRBV29-1 and TRBJ2-7, with 7 bases matching TRBD2. Germline CDR1 is SQVTM and CDR2 is ANQGSEA. Losses at the gene ends were 6 bases for V and 0 bases for J; bases not matched to a gene: 8. The CDR3 has 14 residues. CDR3 sequence (DNA): TGCAGCGTCATACGCGGGGGAAACTCCTACGAGCAGTACTTC. Translated, it gives CSVIRGGNSYEQYF.

V is TRBV14 and J is TRBJ2-1; a possible D gene is TRBD2 (5 bases). CDR3 length equals 16 residues. V dropped 2 bases and J dropped 3 bases, with 14 bases sitting between them. Germline CDR1 reads SGHDN; CDR2 reads FVKESK. CDR3: CASSQNEGFIYNEQFF. The CDR3 DNA is TGTGCCAGCAGCCAAAACGAGGGTTTTATCTACAATGAGCAGTTCTTC.

Ten or more counts support this clonotype. V and J are TRBV12-2 and TRBJ2-7; whether TRBD1, the table's D call, matches the DNA was not checked. TRBV12-2 represents a pseudogene. The CDR3 runs to 17 residues. In DNA form, the CDR3 reads TGTGCAAGTCGCTTATTGGAGCGACAGCTATACTCCTACGAGCAGTACTTC. Encoded protein: CASRLLERQLYSYEQYF.

This sequence joins TRBV11-3 and TRBJ1-1; tentative D call: TRBD1 (5 bases). Germline V lookup: CDR1 SGHNT, CDR2 YENEEA. V was shortened by 1 base and J by 5 bases, with 8 bases between the two germline ends. The CDR3 contains 13 residues. CDR3 sequence: CASSLGWGTEAFF. CDR3 nucleotide sequence: TGTGCCAGCAGCTTAGGTTGGGGGACTGAAGCTTTCTTT.